This passage covers 27 T cell receptor beta chains from one sample sequenced in a study of T cell changes during pregnancy in multiple sclerosis (dated by TCRdb to about 2019). Library construction relied on the immunoSEQ multiplex PCR assay. The table comes from immuneACCESS by way of TCRdb, which keeps in-frame sequences with V and J called. Part of the clones is missing from these tables; in studies checked, under half for an unresolved V gene and the rest for unknown reasons. Across this sample there are 40,000 to 60,000 clones, with roughly 92% seen only once. Around 0.74% of the sample rests with the top ten. The sample was CD4+ T cells from peripheral blood mononuclear cells, taken in the third trimester of pregnancy. These receptors all come from a female donor with multiple sclerosis, enrolled in a pregnancy study.

The chain couples TRBV9 to TRBJ2-2; tentative D call: TRBD2 (6 bases). V lost 2 bases, J lost 6 bases, and 14 bases lay in between. CDR1 is SGDLS, CDR2 YYNGEE, per germline. The CDR3 is 15 residues long. Written as DNA, the CDR3 is TGTGCCAGCAGCGTTATAGGCGGGGTACCCGGGGAGCTGTTTTTT. Translation: CASSVIGGVPGELFF.

The chain is built from TRBV6-4 and TRBJ2-3, with 12 bases matching TRBD2. V trimming: 5 bases; J trimming: 3 bases; junction bases outside the gene matches: 6. This CDR3 is 16 amino acids long. Germline lookup yields CDR1 MRHNA and CDR2 SNTAGT. This CDR3 reads CASSPSGGAVTDTQYF. CDR3 coding DNA: TGTGCCAGCAGTCCTAGCGGGGGGGCCGTGACAGATACGCAGTATTTT.

The rearrangement links TRBV15 to TRBJ1-4; 7 nucleotides line up with TRBD1. The germline gives CDR1 LNHNV, CDR2 YYDKDF (reference sequence). The CDR3 is 16 amino acids. The ends lost 0 bases at V and 4 bases at J; junction bases unmatched: 5. CDR3 protein: CATSREWGTVNEKLFF. DNA for the CDR3: TGTGCCACCAGCAGAGAATGGGGGACAGTTAATGAAAAACTGTTTTTT.

V and J are TRBV30 and TRBJ1-2; possible D gene TRBD1, 6 bases. The CDR3 extends over 11 amino acids. V lost 4 bases, J lost 8 bases, and 11 bases lay in between. Germline assignment: CDR1 GTSNPN and CDR2 SVGIG (reference sequence). This chain's CDR3 is CAWNRVYGYTF. The CDR3, as DNA: TGTGCCTGGAACAGGGTTTACGGCTACACCTTC. The complete variable domain, with remaining parts taken from reference TRBV30 and TRBJ1-2, reads SQTIHQWPATLVQPVGSPLSLECTVEGTSNPNLYWYRQAAGRGLQLLFYSVGIGQISSEVPQNLSASRPQDRQFILSSKKLLLSDSGFYLCAWNRVYGYTFGSGTRLTVV.

CDR3 sequence: CASSSLLSGGPADTQYF. As DNA, the CDR3 is TGTGCCAGCAGCTCCCTCCTCTCGGGGGGGCCGGCAGATACGCAGTATTTT. The chain has TRBV7-6 and TRBJ2-3; TRBD2 matches 8 bases. There are 17 residues in the CDR3. Looked up from germline, CDR1 is SGHVS and CDR2 is FNYEAQ. V lost 4 bases and J lost 4; bases outside the gene matches: 13.

The chain uses TRBV30 and TRBJ2-7, with 10 bases identical to TRBD1. Germline CDR1 is GTSNPN and CDR2 is SVGIG (reference sequence). Trimming cost V 3 bases and J 2 bases; bases outside gene matches: 7. The CDR3 is made up of 15 amino acids. DNA for the CDR3: TGTGCCTGGAGGCTGACAGGGGGCGCGCCCTACGAGCAGTACTTC. Encoded protein: CAWRLTGGAPYEQYF. The whole variable domain, remainder taken from reference TRBV30 and TRBJ2-7, is SQTIHQWPATLVQPVGSPLSLECTVEGTSNPNLYWYRQAAGRGLQLLFYSVGIGQISSEVPQNLSASRPQDRQFILSSKKLLLSDSGFYLCAWRLTGGAPYEQYFGPGTRLTVT.

The chain employs TRBV2 and TRBJ2-3, with 8 bases fitting TRBD2. The CDR3 consists of 24 residues. Trimming took 7 bases from V and 0 from J; bases not matched to a gene: 33. Germline CDR1 and CDR2: SNHLY and FYNNEI. The CDR3 nucleotides are TGTGCCAGCACCAACACACCACTATGGGGGGCTAGCGGGCCCCACCGTCAAAGCACAGATACGCAGTATTTT. This codes for CASTNTPLWGASGPHRQSTDTQYF.

The rearrangement links TRBV7-3 to TRBJ2-3; D uncertain. This CDR3 comprises 14 residues. Germline V gives CDR1 SGHTA, CDR2 FQGTGA. The V end lost 1 base, the J end lost 1 base, and 6 bases lay between the germline ends. The CDR3 loop reads CASSLIGGTDTQYF. CDR3 nucleotide sequence: TGTGCCAGCAGCTTAATCGGAGGCACAGATACGCAGTATTTT.

The V and J genes are TRBV2 and TRBJ2-4, with a weak D call TRBD1 (6 bases). This CDR3 contains 15 residues. V was cut by 6 bases and J by 0 bases, with 12 bases left in between. CDR1 is SNHLY, CDR2 FYNNEI, per germline. The CDR3 DNA follows: TGTGCCAGCAGCGGAGGCAGGGGAGCCAAAAACATTCAGTACTTC. Translated, it gives CASSGGRGAKNIQYF.

The chain uses TRBV10-3 and TRBJ2-7, with D possibly matching TRBD2 (6 bases). Between the trimmed V and J ends, which lost 6 bases and 4 bases, there was a span of 7 bases. Germline CDR1 and CDR2: ENHRY and SYGVKD. The CDR3 length is 11 residues. The CDR3 coding sequence is TGTGCCATCAGGACTAGTTACGAGCAGTACTTC. The encoded protein is CAIRTSYEQYF.

The V call is TRBV9, the J call TRBJ2-3, with 8 positions matching TRBD2. V lost 4 bases, J lost 0 bases, and 4 bases stayed unmatched. The CDR3 has 15 amino acids. CDR1 and CDR2 (germline): SGDLS, YYNGEE. Here the CDR3 reads CASSPTSGSTDTQYF. The CDR3 DNA follows: TGTGCCAGCAGCCCTACTAGCGGAAGCACAGATACGCAGTATTTT.

The chain links TRBV2 to TRBJ1-2, with D possibly being TRBD1 (5 bases). This CDR3 comprises 12 residues. Germline CDR1 and CDR2: SNHLY and FYNNEI. CDR3 loop: CASLGGGDGYTF. CDR3 bases: TGTGCGAGCCTGGGGGGAGGGGATGGCTACACCTTC.

The rearrangement uses TRBV15 and TRBJ1-5; TRBD1 matches 8 bases. The V and J ends lost 3 bases and 7 bases, in that order; junction bases with no gene match: 5. CDR1 is LNHNV, CDR2 YYDKDF, per germline (reference sequence). The CDR3 has 14 residues. The chain's CDR3 is CATSRDRVGQPQHF. The CDR3 bases are TGTGCCACCAGCAGGGACAGGGTAGGACAGCCCCAGCATTTT.

The chain employs TRBV4-3 and TRBJ2-7, with 11 bases that match TRBD1. The V gene end was trimmed by 4 bases and the J gene end by 3 bases; junction bases not matched to a gene: 11. The germline CDR1 and CDR2 sequences are LGHNA and YSLEER. The CDR3 length is 17 residues. The CDR3 sequence: CASSRGTGGKSIYEQYF. In DNA form, the CDR3 reads TGCGCCAGCAGCCGAGGGACAGGGGGTAAAAGCATCTACGAGCAGTACTTC.

The J gene is TRBJ2-1, the V gene TRBV6-1; 13 positions match TRBD2. Germline CDR1 and CDR2: MNHNS and SASEGT. The trim removed 2 bases at V and 5 bases at J, leaving 3 bases unmatched. The CDR3 extends over 16 amino acids. The DNA of the CDR3 is TGTGCCAGCAGTGAACGACTAGCGGGGGGCAACAATGAGCAGTTCTTC. Amino acid sequence: CASSERLAGGNNEQFF.

The rearrangement joins TRBV11-3 to TRBJ1-3; D uncertain. The CDR3 length is 15 residues. Trimming left V 5 bases short and J 0 bases short, with 11 bases between. Germline V lookup: CDR1 SGHNT, CDR2 YENEEA. CDR3 coding DNA: TGTGCCAGCAGCCTCTCCCCGGTCTCTGGAAACACCATATATTTT. This gives the protein CASSLSPVSGNTIYF.

The count of this clone is one. The chain carries TRBV11-2 and TRBJ1-2, with 7 bases lining up with TRBD1. The CDR3 has 15 amino acids. CDR1 and CDR2 from the germline V gene are SGHAT and FQNNGV. The junction had 9 bases not matched to a gene; V was cut back by 3 bases and J by 5 bases. CDR3 amino acids: CASSLPRQGGYGYTF. CDR3 coding DNA: TGTGCCAGCAGCTTGCCCAGACAGGGCGGGTATGGCTACACCTTC.

The count of this clone is one. The chain recombines TRBV5-1 with TRBJ2-7; D is possibly TRBD1 (6 bases). The CDR3 has 11 amino acids. V dropped 3 bases and J dropped 6 bases, with 7 bases sitting between them. Germline V lookup: CDR1 SGHRS, CDR2 YFSETQ. CDR3 sequence reads: CASSYRAEQYF. CDR3 coding DNA: TGCGCCAGCAGCTACAGGGCCGAGCAGTACTTC.

The chain combines TRBV19 with TRBJ1-5; 12 positions match TRBD1. After removal of 5 bases from V and 2 bases from J, the junction contained 10 bases not matched to a gene. Germline CDR1 and CDR2: LNHDA and SQIVND (reference sequence). This CDR3 region has 18 residues. CDR3 protein: CASSFGTGGRMGNQPQHF. CDR3 in DNA: TGTGCCAGTAGTTTTGGGACAGGGGGCCGGATGGGCAATCAGCCCCAGCATTTT.

This clone was picked up one time. This chain links TRBV15 with TRBJ2-7; 7 bases line up with TRBD1. V trimming: 6 bases; J trimming: 1 base; junction bases outside the gene matches: 9. The CDR3 is 15 residues long. Germline CDR1 LNHNV, CDR2 YYDKDF (reference sequence). The CDR3 loop reads CATRSQGVKSYEQYF. The CDR3 DNA reads as TGTGCCACCAGATCGCAGGGGGTGAAATCCTACGAGCAGTACTTC.

The count of this clone is one. The chain has TRBV5-1 and TRBJ1-1; 7 nucleotides match TRBD1. V dropped 0 bases and J dropped 0; count of bases not matched to a gene: 5. The CDR3 length is 16 residues. Germline V gives CDR1 SGHRS, CDR2 YFSETQ. The CDR3 loop is CASSLEGGRLNTEAFF. DNA of the CDR3: TGCGCCAGCAGCTTGGAAGGGGGCCGCCTGAACACTGAAGCTTTCTTT. The full variable domain, its missing parts supplied by reference TRBV5-1 and TRBJ1-1, is KAGVTQTPRYLIKTRGQQVTLSCSPISGHRSVSWYQQTPGQGLQFLFEYFSETQRNKGNFPGRFSGRQFSNSRSEMNVSTLELGDSALYLCASSLEGGRLNTEAFFGQGTRLTVV.

J is TRBJ2-7 and V is TRBV5-5; 7 bases are a match to TRBD2. CDR1 and CDR2 from the germline V gene are SGHKS and YYEKEE (reference sequence). The CDR3 is made up of 20 amino acids. After removal of 2 bases from V and 2 bases from J, the junction contained 22 bases not matched to a gene. This CDR3 is CASSFGSLAGPKSDPYEQYF. In nucleotides, the CDR3 is TGTGCCAGCAGCTTTGGATCATTAGCGGGTCCGAAGTCGGACCCCTACGAGCAGTACTTC.

This chain uses TRBV19 with TRBJ1-1; 9 bases are a match to TRBD1. The junction had 11 bases not matched to a gene; V was cut back by 5 bases and J by 4 bases. This CDR3 is built from 16 residues. Germline V gives CDR1 LNHDA, CDR2 SQIVND (reference sequence). CDR3 in amino acids: CASSPLRDRVFTEAFF. The DNA for the CDR3 is TGTGCCAGTAGTCCCCTAAGGGACAGGGTTTTCACTGAAGCTTTCTTT. Together with reference TRBV19 and TRBJ1-1, the CDR3 gives the full variable domain: DGGITQSPKYLFRKEGQNVTLSCEQNLNHDAMYWYRQDPGQGLRLIYYSQIVNDFQKGDIAEGYSVSREKKESFPLTVTSAQKNPTAFYLCASSPLRDRVFTEAFFGQGTRLTVV.

The chain carries TRBV5-3 and TRBJ2-2, with TRBD2 matching 9 bases. TRBV5-3 is sorted into the ORF group, with uncertain function. The ends lost 1 base at V and 4 bases at J; junction bases unmatched: 11. This CDR3 contains 18 residues. The CDR3 reads CARSLPGGGAYTTGELFF. The CDR3 region has the DNA TGTGCCAGAAGCTTGCCGGGCGGGGGGGCGTATACCACCGGGGAGCTGTTTTTT.

The CDR3 reads CAWSVSVRGNTEAFF. CDR3 sequence (DNA): TGTGCCTGGAGTGTATCTGTCAGGGGAAACACTGAAGCTTTCTTT. This chain joins TRBV30 and TRBJ1-1; tentative D call: TRBD1 (6 bases). V lost 0 bases, J lost 2 bases, and 13 bases lay in between. Per germline, CDR1 GTSNPN and CDR2 SVGIG (reference sequence). The CDR3 is 15 amino acids.

This clone is a singleton in its sample. The chain uses TRBV19 and TRBJ2-6, with TRBD2 matching over 9 bases. The junction had 9 bases not matched to a gene; V was cut back by 9 bases and J by 0 bases. The CDR3 runs 17 residues. Germline CDR1 and CDR2: LNHDA and SQIVND (reference sequence). The CDR3 spells CASNKGGLASGANVLTF. The CDR3 DNA is TGTGCCAGCAACAAGGGGGGACTAGCCTCTGGGGCCAACGTCCTGACTTTC.

This rearrangement joins TRBV7-2 to TRBJ2-7, with 10 bases matching TRBD1. This CDR3 region has 15 residues. The germline V gene encodes CDR1 SGHTA and CDR2 FQGNSA. Losses at the gene ends were 3 bases for V and 3 bases for J; bases not matched to a gene: 5. The chain's CDR3 is CASSLETGGFYEQYF. CDR3 sequence (DNA): TGTGCCAGCAGCTTGGAGACAGGGGGCTTCTACGAGCAGTACTTC.